A single T cell receptor (beta chain) is shown here with its context. The study ran its PCR with 60 Vbeta and 13 Jbeta primers. Produced via immunoSEQ multiplex PCR; TCRdb's table is partial and in-frame only. The data hold about 93,000 clones, with 70% to 80% observed a single time. The entry originates in a study of cytomegalovirus exposure and HLA in healthy donors. The CDR3 runs to 13 residues. V dropped 2 bases and J dropped 1 base, with 8 bases sitting between them. Germline V gives CDR1 SQVTM, CDR2 ANQGSEA. Input material: PBMCs. V gene TRBV29-1 combines with J gene TRBJ1-1; D gene ambiguous. The TCR sequence derives from a man aged 30-40 years in good health and CMV-seronegative. The CDR3 protein is CSVEISRNTEAFF. CDR3 bases: TGCAGCGTTGAAATCTCGAGGAACACTGAAGCTTTCTTT.